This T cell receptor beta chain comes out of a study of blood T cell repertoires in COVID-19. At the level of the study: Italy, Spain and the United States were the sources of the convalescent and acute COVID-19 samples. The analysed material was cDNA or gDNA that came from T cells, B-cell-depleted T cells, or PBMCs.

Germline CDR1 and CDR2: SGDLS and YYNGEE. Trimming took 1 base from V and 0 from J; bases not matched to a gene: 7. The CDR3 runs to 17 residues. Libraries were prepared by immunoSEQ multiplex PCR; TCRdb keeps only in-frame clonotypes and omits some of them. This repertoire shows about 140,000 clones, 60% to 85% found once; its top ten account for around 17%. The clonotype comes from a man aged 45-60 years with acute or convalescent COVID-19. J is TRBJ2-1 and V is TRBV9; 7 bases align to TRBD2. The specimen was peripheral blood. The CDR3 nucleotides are TGTGCCAGCAGCGTATCCTTGCCTAGCGGCTCCTACAATGAGCAGTTCTTC. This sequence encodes CASSVSLPSGSYNEQFF.